This TCR beta chain was profiled in a study of T cell responses to AZD1222 COVID-19 vaccine. Study-level points and caveats: Baseline antibody screening turned up just a handful of seropositive AZD1222 recipients. Along spike, vaccine-associated CD4 TCRs were found throughout, with dominance at 160-218 and 743-854. Donors were chiefly white British, with a greater number of females, and clonal diversity was perhaps underestimated. When two AZD1222 doses had been given, Spike-specific TCR breadth and depth rose.

Clones were read by immunoSEQ multiplex PCR, and TCRdb kept only the in-frame ones, dropping some. The sample includes about 120,000 clones, about 92% of them seen just once. The CDR3 contains 16 residues when both ends are counted. Germline V CDR1 and CDR2: KGHDR, SFDVKD. Notes on this clone: What it binds is unknown. Because the CDR3's place on the DNA is in doubt, the DNA is left out and the CDR3 is given as listed by TCRdb.

This chain uses TRBV24-1 with TRBJ1-4. This sample comprised peripheral blood, obtained on day 0 of MenACWY control vaccination. The receptor's source is an adult in good health. This CDR3 reads CANQYVCLATNEKLFF.